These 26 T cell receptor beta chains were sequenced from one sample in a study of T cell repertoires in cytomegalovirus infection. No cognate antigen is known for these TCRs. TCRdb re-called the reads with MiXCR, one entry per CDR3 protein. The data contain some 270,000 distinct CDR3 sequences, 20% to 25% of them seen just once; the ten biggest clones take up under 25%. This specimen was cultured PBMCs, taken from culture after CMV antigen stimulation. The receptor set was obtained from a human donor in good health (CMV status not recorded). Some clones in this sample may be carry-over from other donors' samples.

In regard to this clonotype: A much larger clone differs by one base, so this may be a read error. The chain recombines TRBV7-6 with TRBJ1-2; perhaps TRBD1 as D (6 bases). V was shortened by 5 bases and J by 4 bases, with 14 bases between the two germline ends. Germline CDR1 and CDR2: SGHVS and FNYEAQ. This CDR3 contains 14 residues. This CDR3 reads CASSRGHRVYGYTF. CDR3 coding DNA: TGTGCCAGCAGCCGAGGGCACAGGGTCTATGGCTACACCTTC.

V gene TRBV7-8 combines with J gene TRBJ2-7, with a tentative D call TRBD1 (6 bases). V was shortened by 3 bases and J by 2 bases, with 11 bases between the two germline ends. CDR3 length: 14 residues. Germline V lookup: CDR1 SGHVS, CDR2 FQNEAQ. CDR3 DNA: TGTGCCAGCAGCTTTACAGGGACGCCCTACGAGCAGTACTTC. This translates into CASSFTGTPYEQYF.

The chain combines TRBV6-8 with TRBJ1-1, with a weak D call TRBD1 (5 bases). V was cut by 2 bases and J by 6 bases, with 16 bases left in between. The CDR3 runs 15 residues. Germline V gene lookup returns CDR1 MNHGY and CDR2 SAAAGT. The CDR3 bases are TGTGCCAGCAGTTACACCGGGGGGTCGGCCGCTGAAGCTTTCTTT. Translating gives CASSYTGGSAAEAFF.

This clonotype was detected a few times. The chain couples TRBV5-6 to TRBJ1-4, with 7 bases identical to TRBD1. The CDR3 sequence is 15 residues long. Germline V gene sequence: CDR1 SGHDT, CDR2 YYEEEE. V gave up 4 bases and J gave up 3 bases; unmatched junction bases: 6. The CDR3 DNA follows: TGTGCCAGCAGCCGACGGGGGACAGCTAATGAAAAACTGTTTTTT. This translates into CASSRRGTANEKLFF.

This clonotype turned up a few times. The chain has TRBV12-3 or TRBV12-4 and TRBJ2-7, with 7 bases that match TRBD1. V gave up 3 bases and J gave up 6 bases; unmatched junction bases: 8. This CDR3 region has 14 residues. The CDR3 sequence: CASSFLDRRLEQYF. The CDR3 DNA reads TGTGCCAGCAGTTTCCTGGACAGGAGGCTCGAGCAGTACTTC.

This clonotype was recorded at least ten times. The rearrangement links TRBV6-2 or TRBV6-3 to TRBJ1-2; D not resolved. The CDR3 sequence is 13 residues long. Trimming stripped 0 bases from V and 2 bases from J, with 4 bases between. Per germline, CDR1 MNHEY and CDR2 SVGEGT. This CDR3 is CASSYSENYGYTF. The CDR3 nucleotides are TGTGCCAGCAGTTACTCGGAGAACTATGGCTACACCTTC.

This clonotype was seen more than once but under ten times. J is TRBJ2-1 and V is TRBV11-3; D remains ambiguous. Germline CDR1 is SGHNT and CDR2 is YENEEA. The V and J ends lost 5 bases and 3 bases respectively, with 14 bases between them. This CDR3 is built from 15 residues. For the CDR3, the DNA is TGTGCCAGCAGCCTATGGACCAGCCACTACAATGAGCAGTTCTTC. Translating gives CASSLWTSHYNEQFF.

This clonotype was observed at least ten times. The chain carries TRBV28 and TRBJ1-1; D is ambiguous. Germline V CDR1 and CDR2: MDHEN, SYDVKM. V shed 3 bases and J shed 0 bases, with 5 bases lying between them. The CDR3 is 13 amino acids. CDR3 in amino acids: CASSFQVNTEAFF. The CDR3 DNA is TGTGCCAGCAGTTTTCAGGTGAACACTGAAGCTTTCTTT.

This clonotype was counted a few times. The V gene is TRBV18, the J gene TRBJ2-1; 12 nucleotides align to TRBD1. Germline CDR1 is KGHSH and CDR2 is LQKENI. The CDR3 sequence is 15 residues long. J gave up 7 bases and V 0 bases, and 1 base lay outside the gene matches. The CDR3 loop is CASSPPGQGANEQFF. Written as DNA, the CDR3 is TGTGCCAGCTCACCACCGGGACAGGGGGCGAATGAGCAGTTCTTC.

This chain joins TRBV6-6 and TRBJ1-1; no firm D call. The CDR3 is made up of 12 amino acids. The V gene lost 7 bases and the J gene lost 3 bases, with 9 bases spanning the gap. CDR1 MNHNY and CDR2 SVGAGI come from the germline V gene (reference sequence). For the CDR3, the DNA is TGTGCCAGCAACGCCGGGGACACTGAAGCTTTCTTT. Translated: CASNAGDTEAFF.

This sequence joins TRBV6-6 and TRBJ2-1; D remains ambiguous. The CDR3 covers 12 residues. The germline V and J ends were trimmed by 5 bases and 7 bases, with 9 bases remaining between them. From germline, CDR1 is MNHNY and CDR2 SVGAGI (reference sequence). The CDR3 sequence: CASSTAGNEQFF. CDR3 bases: TGTGCCAGCAGTACCGCCGGGAATGAGCAGTTCTTC.

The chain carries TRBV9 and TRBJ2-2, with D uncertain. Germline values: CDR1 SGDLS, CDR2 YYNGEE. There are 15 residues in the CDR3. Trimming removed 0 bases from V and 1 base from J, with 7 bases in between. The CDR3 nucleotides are TGTGCCAGCAGCGTAGGAGCGAGGAACACCGGGGAGCTGTTTTTT. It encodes CASSVGARNTGELFF.

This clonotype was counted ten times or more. As DNA, the CDR3 is TGTGCCAGCAGTTACGGGGCGGGAGTACCGTACGTC. Protein: CASSYGAGVPYV. The rearrangement joins TRBV6-2 or TRBV6-3 to TRBJ2-7, with 7 bases identical to TRBD2. The CDR3 runs to 12 residues. Germline assignment: CDR1 MNHEY and CDR2 SVGEGT. The trim removed 2 bases at V and 12 bases at J, leaving 7 bases unmatched.

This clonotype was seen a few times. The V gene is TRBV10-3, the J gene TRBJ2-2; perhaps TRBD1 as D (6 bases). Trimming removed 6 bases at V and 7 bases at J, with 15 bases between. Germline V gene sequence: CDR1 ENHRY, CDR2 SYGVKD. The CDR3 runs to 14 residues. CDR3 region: CAIREDRSYGELFF. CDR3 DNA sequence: TGTGCCATCAGAGAAGACAGGAGCTACGGGGAGCTGTTTTTT.

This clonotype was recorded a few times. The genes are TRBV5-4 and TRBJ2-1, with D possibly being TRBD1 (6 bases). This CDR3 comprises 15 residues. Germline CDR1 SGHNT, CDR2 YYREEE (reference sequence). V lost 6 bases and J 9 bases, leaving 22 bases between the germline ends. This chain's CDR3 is CASTQDPTGRTEQFF. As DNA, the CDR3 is TGTGCCAGCACCCAGGATCCAACAGGGAGAACTGAGCAGTTCTTC.

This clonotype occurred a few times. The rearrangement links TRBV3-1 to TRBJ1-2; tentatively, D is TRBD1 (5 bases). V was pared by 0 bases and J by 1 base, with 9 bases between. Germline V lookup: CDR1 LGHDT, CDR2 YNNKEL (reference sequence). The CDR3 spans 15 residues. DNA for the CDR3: TGTGCCAGCAGCCAAGATCTGACAGATAACTATGGCTACACCTTC. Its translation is CASSQDLTDNYGYTF. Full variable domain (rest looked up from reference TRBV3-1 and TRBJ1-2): DTAVSQTPKYLVTQMGNDKSIKCEQNLGHDTMYWYKQDSKKFLKIMFSYNNKELIINETVPNRFSPKSPDKAHLNLHINSLELGDSAVYFCASSQDLTDNYGYTFGSGTRLTVV.

This chain's CDR3 is CASSPTPGDTQYF. The DNA of the CDR3 is TGTGCCAGCAGCCCCACCCCTGGGGATACGCAGTATTTT. This rearrangement joins TRBV4-2 to TRBJ2-3; D gene ambiguous. Germline V gene lookup returns CDR1 LGHNA and CDR2 YNFKEQ. V gave up 4 bases and J gave up 6 bases, with 11 bases separating them. The CDR3 runs to 13 residues.

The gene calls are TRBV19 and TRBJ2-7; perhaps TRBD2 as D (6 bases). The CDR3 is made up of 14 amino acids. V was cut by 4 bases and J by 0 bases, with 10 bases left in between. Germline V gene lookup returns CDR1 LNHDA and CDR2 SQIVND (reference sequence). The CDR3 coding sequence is TGTGCCAGTAGTAGGACTATTAGCTCCTACGAGCAGTACTTC. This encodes CASSRTISSYEQYF.

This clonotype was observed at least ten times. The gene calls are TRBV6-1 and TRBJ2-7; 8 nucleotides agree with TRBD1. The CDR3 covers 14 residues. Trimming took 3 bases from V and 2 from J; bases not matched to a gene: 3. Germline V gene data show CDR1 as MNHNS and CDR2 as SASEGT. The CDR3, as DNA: TGTGCCAGCAGTGATGGGACAGGTACCTACGAGCAGTACGTC. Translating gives CASSDGTGTYEQYV.

CDR3 nucleotides: TGTGCCAGCAGCACCAGGGGTAGCGCAGATACGCAGTATTTT. It translates to CASSTRGSADTQYF. V gene TRBV7-2 combines with J gene TRBJ2-3, with D possibly TRBD1 on 6 matching bases. Trimming shortened V by 5 bases and J by 4 bases, and 13 bases separated the two germline ends. Germline V gives CDR1 SGHTA, CDR2 FQGNSA. The CDR3 is 14 residues long. The variable domain in full, completed from reference TRBV7-2 and TRBJ2-3, reads GAGVSQSPSNKVTEKGKDVELRCDPISGHTALYWYRQSLGQGLEFLIYFQGNSAPDKSGLPSDRFSAERTGGSVSTLTIQRTQQEDSAVYLCASSTRGSADTQYFGPGTRLTVL.

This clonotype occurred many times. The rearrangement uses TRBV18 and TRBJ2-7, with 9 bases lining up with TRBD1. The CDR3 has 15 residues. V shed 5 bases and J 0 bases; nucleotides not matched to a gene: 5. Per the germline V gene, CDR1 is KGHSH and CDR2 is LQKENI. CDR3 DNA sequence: TGTGCCAGCTCAGGGACAGGGAAGAGCTCCTACGAGCAGTACTTC. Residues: CASSGTGKSSYEQYF.

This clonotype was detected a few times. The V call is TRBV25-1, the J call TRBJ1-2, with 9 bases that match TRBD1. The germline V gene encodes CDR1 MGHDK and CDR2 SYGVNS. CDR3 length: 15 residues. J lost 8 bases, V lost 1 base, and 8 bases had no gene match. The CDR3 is CASSESVQGAGGYTF. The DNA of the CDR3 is TGTGCCAGCAGTGAATCCGTACAGGGGGCGGGCGGCTACACCTTC.

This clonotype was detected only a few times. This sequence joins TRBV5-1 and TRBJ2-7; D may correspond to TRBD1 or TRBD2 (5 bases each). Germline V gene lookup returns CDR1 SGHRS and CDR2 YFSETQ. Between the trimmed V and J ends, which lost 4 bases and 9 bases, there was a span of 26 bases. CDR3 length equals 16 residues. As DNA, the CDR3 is TGCGCCAGCAGCCCCGGGACGGCCTGGTTTGTCTCGCGGCAGTACTTC. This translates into CASSPGTAWFVSRQYF.

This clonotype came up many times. CDR3: CASSLLPDNYGYTF. DNA for the CDR3: TGTGCCAGCAGCTTACTTCCGGATAACTATGGCTACACCTTC. V gene TRBV7-2 combines with J gene TRBJ1-2; D uncertain. CDR1 is SGHTA and CDR2 is FQGNSA in the germline V gene. This CDR3 has 14 residues. Trimming shortened V by 2 bases and J by 1 base, and 8 bases separated the two germline ends.

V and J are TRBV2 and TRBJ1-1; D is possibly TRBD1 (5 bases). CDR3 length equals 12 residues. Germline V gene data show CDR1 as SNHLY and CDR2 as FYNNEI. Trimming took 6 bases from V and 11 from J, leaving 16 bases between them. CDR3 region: CASRPQGPKAFF. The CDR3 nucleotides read TGTGCCAGCAGGCCTCAGGGCCCGAAGGCTTTCTTT.

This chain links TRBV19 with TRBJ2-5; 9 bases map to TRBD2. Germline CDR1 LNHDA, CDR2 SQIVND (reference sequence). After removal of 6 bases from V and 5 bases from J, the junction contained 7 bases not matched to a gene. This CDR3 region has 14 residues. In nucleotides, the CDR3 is TGTGCCAGTAGCGCGGGAGGGCCCTGGGAGACCCAGTACTTC. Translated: CASSAGGPWETQYF.